A selection of T cell receptor beta chains follows, all from one sample in a study of regulatory T cells in long-lasting Graves disease. TCRdb re-called the multiplex PCR reads with MiXCR, one entry per CDR3 protein. The table lists about 340,000 distinct CDR3 sequences, roughly 21% of them singletons. This specimen was peripheral blood mononuclear cells (PBMCs), taken when the disease was refractory, from a patient treated with antithyroid drugs. These receptors were obtained from a female donor with Graves disease. CDR3s include the opening cysteine and the closing phenylalanine or tryptophan. A D gene is named only where the DNA matches it firmly. Expanded clones get a size class; other rows say once, few or many, or leave the size out.

d_gene,j_gene,abundance,v_gene,CDR3nt,CDR3aa
NA,TRBJ2-7,few,TRBV30,TGTGCCTGGAGAAGGGGTTACGAGCAGTACTTC,CAWRRGYEQYF
TRBD1,TRBJ1-3,NA,TRBV6-1,TGTGCCAGCAGTGCCGGGACAGGGGGCTTCGGAAACACCATATATTTT,CASSAGTGGFGNTIYF
NA,TRBJ1-5,few,TRBV10-3,TGTGCCATCAGTGCGGACAGTTATAGCAATCAGCCCCAGCATTTT,CAISADSYSNQPQHF
TRBD2,TRBJ2-7,many,TRBV11-2,TGTGCCAGCAGCTTAGGGCCGCTAGCGGGGACCTACGAGCAGTACTTC,CASSLGPLAGTYEQYF
NA,TRBJ2-5,many,TRBV4-1,TGCGCCAGCAGCCAAGCTGGGGGGCAAGAGACCCAGTACTTC,CASSQAGGQETQYF
TRBD2,TRBJ2-7,many,TRBV11-2,TGTGCCAGCAGCTTACGCGGACTAGCGAGCTCCTACGAGCAGTACTTC,CASSLRGLASSYEQYF
NA,TRBJ1-6,NA,TRBV14,TGTGCCAGCAGGTTGGGATCTCAAAATTCACCCCTCCACTTT,CASRLGSQNSPLHF
TRBD2,TRBJ2-7,many,TRBV2,TGTGCCAGCAGTGGAGAGCGGGGGGGCCCCTACGAGCAGTACTTC,CASSGERGGPYEQYF
NA,TRBJ1-4,many,TRBV6-5,TGTGCCAGCAGTTTCGAATATAAAAAACTGTTTTTT,CASSFEYKKLFF
NA,TRBJ2-7,NA,TRBV27,TGTGCCAGCAGTTTACGATCGGCCTTAACGGGCGAGCGGTACTTC,CASSLRSALTGERYF
NA,TRBJ1-1,many,TRBV18,TGTGCCAGCTCACCTGGCCTGGACACTGAAGCTTTCTTT,CASSPGLDTEAFF
TRBD2,TRBJ2-7,many,TRBV3-1,TGTGCCAGCACCCCCCGGGGGGGCTACGAGCAGTACTTC,CASTPRGGYEQYF
TRBD2,TRBJ2-7,many,TRBV29-1,TGCAGCGTTGTGTTCGTGGGACTAGCGGGCTTGTCCTACGAGCAGTACTTC,CSVVFVGLAGLSYEQYF
TRBD1,TRBJ1-1,NA,TRBV29-1,TGCAGCGTTGAAGACCCGGGACAGAAGAACACTGAAGCTTTCTTT,CSVEDPGQKNTEAFF
NA,TRBJ1-3,many,TRBV6-1,TGTGCCAGCCGTGAGGGTACATCTGGAAACACCATATATTTT,CASREGTSGNTIYF
NA,TRBJ1-1,many,TRBV6-2/TRBV6-3,TGTGCCAGCAGTTACCTCCAGCTGAACACTGAAGCTTTCTTT,CASSYLQLNTEAFF
NA,TRBJ2-5,few,TRBV2,TGTGCCAGCAGTGAGGGCCAAGAGACCCAGTACTTC,CASSEGQETQYF
NA,TRBJ2-6,few,TRBV29-1,TGCAGCGTTGAGTCCAGGGCTTCTGGGGCCAACGTCCTGACTTTC,CSVESRASGANVLTF
NA,TRBJ1-5,NA,TRBV5-1,TGCGCCAGCAGCTTGGAAGGGCCCTCACATCAGCCCCAGCATTTT,CASSLEGPSHQPQHF
NA,TRBJ1-1,many,TRBV24-1,TGTGCCACCAGTGATTCCGGGCCCCGGAGCACTGAAGCTTTCTTT,CATSDSGPRSTEAFF
NA,TRBJ2-7,NA,TRBV20-1,TGCAGTGCGGGCACTGCCTACGAGCAGTACTTC,CSAGTAYEQYF
NA,TRBJ1-5,many,TRBV2,TGTGCCAGCAGGAATGGGAGGGGGTATAGCAATCAGCCCCAGCATTTT,CASRNGRGYSNQPQHF
NA,TRBJ2-4,many,TRBV12-3/TRBV12-4,TGTGCCAGCAGTCCCACCGGGTTCAACATTCAGTACTTC,CASSPTGFNIQYF
NA,TRBJ1-4,many,TRBV5-5,TGTGCCAGCAGCCCCCACCTGGGGGCAACTAATGAAAAACTGTTTTTT,CASSPHLGATNEKLFF
TRBD2,TRBJ2-7,many,TRBV28,TGTGCCAGCACCCAACTAGCGGGGACCTACGAGCAGTACTTC,CASTQLAGTYEQYF
NA,TRBJ1-1,NA,TRBV28,TGTGCCAGCATCTCTGCTGCAATTACGACCACTGAAGCTTTCTTT,CASISAAITTTEAFF
NA,TRBJ1-1,few,TRBV12-3/TRBV12-4,TGTGCCAGCAGTTTGTGGGGCACTAAAGCTTTCTTT,CASSLWGTKAFF
TRBD2,TRBJ2-7,few,TRBV7-9,TGTGCCAGCAGCCCGGGACTAGCGGGAGGGAGCTCCTACGAGCAGTACTTC,CASSPGLAGGSSYEQYF
NA,TRBJ2-2,few,TRBV7-2,TGTGCCAGCAGCGCCAAGGGCAGCAACACCGGGGAGCTGTTTTTT,CASSAKGSNTGELFF
NA,TRBJ1-1,many,TRBV7-9,TGTGCCAGCAGCTCCCCAGGGCAGGGGGAAGCTTTCTTT,CASSSPGQGEAFF
NA,TRBJ2-7,many,TRBV12-3/TRBV12-4,TGTGCCAGCACCGCGACAGGACTCTTTACCGAGCAGTACTTC,CASTATGLFTEQYF
NA,TRBJ2-7,NA,TRBV7-2,TGTGCCAGGAGCTTAGCGGTTCAGGGTTTGGACTGCGAGCAGTACTTC,CARSLAVQGLDCEQYF
TRBD1,TRBJ2-7,NA,TRBV30,TGTGCCTGGAGATCCGGGACAGGGAACAGGGAGCAGCACTTC,CAWRSGTGNREQHF